The source of this TCR beta chain is a study of blood T cell repertoires in COVID-19 (dated by TCRdb to the early 2020s). The study in broad terms: The collaborator samples originated in the United States, Italy and Spain and spanned the acute and convalescent phases of COVID-19. A freely available public database, intended as a resource for researchers studying the immune response to SARS-CoV-2, is where the repertoires were released. Samples were obtained from the ongoing ImmuneRACE study (first 160 participants) and from some 1,200 subjects provided by 6 global collaborators. The material from the prospective study consisted of cDNA or gDNA derived from T cells, B-cell-depleted T cells, or PBMCs. Sample metadata almost always included a de-identified subject ID, COVID-19 status, age in years and sex. Where available, HLA class I and class II types were taken from metadata supplied by the sample provider and were not determined by assay-based typing. Subjects who had been exposed to COVID-19, were actively infected with it, or had recovered from it provided the deeply sampled blood TCRbeta repertoires that made up the dataset. The paper's findings and limits, for the study overall: The amount of clinical and demographic metadata varied by source and participant and was provided uncurated.

The CDR3, cysteine through phenylalanine, is 16 amino acids long. The retained sequence is limited to the CDR3, 48 bases, with the frame set at the first base. Trimming removed 4 bases from V and 7 bases from J; the gene matches leave 8 bases unexplained. Reading the germline V gene (reference sequence) gives CDR1 LNHDA and CDR2 SQIVND. This clone was recorded a few times. Its antigen remains undetermined. No per-base quality is available; no much larger clone lies one base away. A second Seattle source provided samples from volunteer blood donors who had recovered from COVID-19. The collaborating institutions used their own protocols to collect whole blood in K2EDTA tubes. For TCRbeta analysis, collaborators shipped samples as frozen whole blood, isolated PBMCs, or DNA extracted from either of those sample types. TCRbeta CDR3 regions were amplified from genomic DNA using the immunoSEQ Assay, a bias-controlled multiplex PCR. In the original analysis: Nucleated cell counts per sample were estimated from amplification of reference gene primers within the assay. To quantify the absolute abundance of each unique TCRbeta CDR3 rearrangement, sequence reads were collapsed and filtered. For each sample, productive Simpson clonality was calculated by taking the square root of Simpson's diversity index across productive rearrangements. Here the immuneACCESS table is served through TCRdb, limited to in-frame sequences with V and J called. Missing clones are a known gap in these copies; in checked studies unresolved V genes cover under half, and the rest lacks a known reason. V, J and clone size reflect that table, while D and trimming were determined from the DNA. The sample records 300,000 to 400,000 clones, 87% of which are singletons. The top ten constitute approximately 7.8% of the sample.

The chain was built from TRBV19 and TRBJ1-5; the junction holds 12 bases that match TRBD1. This TCR was sampled from a woman in her fifties or sixties who had recovered from COVID-19. The sample taken for sequencing was peripheral blood. CDR3 reads: CASSKQRGTGGQPQHF. The DNA is TGTGCCAGTAGTAAACAACGAGGGACAGGGGGCCAGCCCCAGCATTTT.